This T cell receptor beta chain was captured by sequencing in a study of control samples from healthy donors and cancer patients. This clone has only one observation. V lost 5 bases and J lost 3; bases outside the gene matches: 3. Looked up from germline, CDR1 is SGHVS and CDR2 is FQNEAQ. The CDR3 loop spans 13 amino acids. Profiled with immunoSEQ multiplex PCR; TCRdb holds only in-frame clones, not every one. Of some 70,000 clones detected, 75% to 85% appear once; the ten largest clones hold around 14%. This rearrangement joins TRBV7-8 to TRBJ2-5; 7 positions match TRBD1. This TCR derives from a man aged 60 to 69 in good health. Specimen: blood. The DNA for the CDR3 is TGTGCCAGCAGCCGTGGACAGGAAGAGACCCAGTACTTC. Translated: CASSRGQEETQYF.